One sample yielded the 10 T cell receptor beta chains listed below, sequenced in a study of cytomegalovirus exposure and HLA in healthy donors. Vbeta (60) and Jbeta (13) primers were used in the PCR. The method was immunoSEQ multiplex PCR; TCRdb's version includes in-frame clones alone and lacks a portion of them. The top ten clones hold approximately 6.9% of a sample with tens of thousands of clones, roughly two thirds of them seen once. The specimen was PBMCs. The receptors were gathered from a woman aged 45-65 years in good health and CMV-seropositive.

This clone came up a few times. This rearrangement joins TRBV7-2 to TRBJ2-5; TRBD1 matches 7 bases. The ends lost 3 bases at V and 4 bases at J; junction bases unmatched: 5. The CDR3 is made up of 14 amino acids. Germline assignment: CDR1 SGHTA and CDR2 FQGNSA. The CDR3 loop reads CASSLVAGGETQYF. CDR3 nucleotide sequence: TGTGCCAGCAGCTTGGTGGCAGGGGGAGAGACCCAGTACTTC.

The chain combines TRBV7-6 with TRBJ2-5; 10 nucleotides agree with TRBD2. The CDR3 extends over 18 amino acids. The V segment lost 2 bases and the J segment 7 bases; nucleotides outside the gene matches: 16. Germline V lookup: CDR1 SGHVS, CDR2 FNYEAQ. CDR3 protein: CASSLRLPAGGQEGTQYF. The CDR3 coding sequence is TGTGCCAGCAGCTTAAGGCTACCAGCGGGGGGGCAGGAGGGGACCCAGTACTTC.

This clone has a handful of counts. The chain is built from TRBV11-2 and TRBJ2-2; no firm D call. Germline V CDR1 and CDR2: SGHAT, FQNNGV. CDR3 size: 13 residues. Trimming stripped 1 base from V and 6 bases from J, with 6 bases between. CDR3 in amino acids: CASSLVRSGELFF. The CDR3 region has the DNA TGTGCCAGCAGCTTAGTCCGGTCCGGGGAGCTGTTTTTT.

V is TRBV5-6 and J is TRBJ2-7; D is unclear. Germline V CDR1 and CDR2: SGHDT, YYEEEE. V lost 4 bases and J 2 bases, leaving 10 bases between the germline ends. This CDR3 contains 13 residues. CDR3 sequence: CASSQAVTYEQYF. CDR3 coding DNA: TGTGCCAGCAGCCAGGCAGTAACCTACGAGCAGTACTTC.

This sequence joins TRBV2 and TRBJ2-2; 8 bases line up with TRBD2. The CDR3 runs 14 residues. J lost 1 base, V lost 9 bases, and 4 bases had no gene match. Germline V gene sequence: CDR1 SNHLY, CDR2 FYNNEI. CDR3 bases: TGTGCCAGTGAGCGGGAGCAGAACACCGGGGAGCTGTTTTTT. Its protein is CASEREQNTGELFF.

This chain links TRBV13 with TRBJ1-1; TRBD1 agrees at 8 bases. This CDR3 region has 17 residues. The germline gives CDR1 PRHDT, CDR2 FYEKMQ (reference sequence). V lost 4 bases to trimming and J lost 2 bases; unmatched junction nucleotides: 12. The CDR3 DNA reads TGTGCCAGCAGCTCGCCAGGGACAGGCCTTTTTAACACTGAAGCTTTCTTT. Translating gives CASSSPGTGLFNTEAFF.

The chain uses TRBV5-5 and TRBJ1-5, with D possibly TRBD1 on 6 matching bases. The CDR3 loop spans 14 amino acids. CDR1 SGHKS and CDR2 YYEKEE come from the germline V gene (reference sequence). Trimming removed 1 base from V and 2 bases from J, with 7 bases in between. In DNA form, the CDR3 reads TGTGCCAGCAGCTTGCACAGGGGCAATCAGCCCCAGCATTTT. Amino acids: CASSLHRGNQPQHF.

This sequence joins TRBV11-3 and TRBJ2-5; D uncertain. CDR1 and CDR2 (germline): SGHNT, YENEEA. V was pared by 3 bases and J by 5 bases, with 10 bases between. The CDR3 length is 13 residues. The chain's CDR3 is CASSLLSRETQYF. Written as DNA, the CDR3 is TGTGCCAGCAGCTTGCTATCCCGGGAGACCCAGTACTTC.

This clone has just one count. The CDR3 here is CASSSTGLSGEKLFF. DNA of the CDR3: TGTGCCAGCAGTTCTACGGGTCTCTCGGGTGAAAAACTGTTTTTT. V is TRBV6-5 and J is TRBJ1-4; unclear D gene. The V end lost 4 bases, the J end lost 7 bases, and 16 bases lay between the germline ends. CDR3 length: 15 amino acids. Germline V lookup: CDR1 MNHEY, CDR2 SVGAGI.

This clone has only a few counts. The chain combines TRBV5-1 with TRBJ1-1, with no clear D. V was shortened by 1 base and J by 5 bases, with 12 bases between the two germline ends. Per the germline V gene, CDR1 is SGHRS and CDR2 is YFSETQ. The CDR3 totals 14 residues. CDR3 sequence reads: CASSLRGLGTEAFF. CDR3 sequence (DNA): TGCGCCAGCAGCTTGCGGGGTTTGGGAACTGAAGCTTTCTTT.